The 6 T cell receptor beta chains below come from one sample, sequenced in a study of CD8+ T cells in alopecia areata. Treatment given: oral pan-JAK inhibitor, 5-10 mg twice daily. Following RNA extraction, reverse transcription yielded cDNA that acted as the sequencing template. The data were produced by immunoSEQ multiplex PCR, yet TCRdb's version contains in-frame clones alone and is incomplete. This table holds 200,000 to 250,000 clones, about three fifths found once. Sequenced material: CD4+ T cells sorted from blood, taken at week 4, from a patient treated with tofacitinib. All receptors derive from a human donor with alopecia areata.

On this clone itself: A junction boundary mismatches the germline segment, possibly from a read error. The rearrangement uses TRBV5-1 and TRBJ2-7, with TRBD2 matching 10 bases. CDR3 length: 15 amino acids. Germline V gene sequence: CDR1 SGHRS, CDR2 YFSETQ. CDR3 nucleotide sequence: TGCGCCAGCAGTTTGGAATCTAGCGGGGGTTACGAGCAGTACTTC. The encoded protein is CASSLESSGGYEQYF.

The gene calls are TRBV6-6 and TRBJ2-7, with 8 bases aligning to TRBD1. CDR3 size: 13 residues. Germline V lookup: CDR1 MNHNY, CDR2 SVGAGI (reference sequence). V dropped 3 bases and J dropped 4; count of bases not matched to a gene: 2. This CDR3 is CASSYHRGYEQYF. CDR3 DNA sequence: TGTGCCAGCAGTTATCACAGGGGGTACGAGCAGTACTTC.

The chain joins TRBV30 to TRBJ1-1; D gene unclear. With 5 bases removed from V and 1 base from J, the gap between germline ends came to 11 bases. CDR3 length: 13 amino acids. Per germline, CDR1 GTSNPN and CDR2 SVGIG (reference sequence). In DNA, the CDR3 is TGTGCCTGGGGGGTGGCAGAGAACACTGAAGCTTTCTTT. Translation gives CAWGVAENTEAFF.

The chain joins TRBV11-2 to TRBJ2-5; D is unclear. With 5 bases removed from V and 0 bases from J, the gap between germline ends came to 13 bases. CDR1 SGHAT and CDR2 FQNNGV come from the germline V gene. CDR3 length: 15 amino acids. In DNA, the CDR3 is TGTGCCAGCAGCCCGCTAAGTGCCAACCAAGAGACCCAGTACTTC. This encodes CASSPLSANQETQYF.

V gene TRBV15 combines with J gene TRBJ2-1, with a weak D call TRBD2 (6 bases). The CDR3 is 15 residues long. V shed 0 bases and J shed 9 bases, with 15 bases lying between them. Germline V gives CDR1 LNHNV, CDR2 YYDKDF (reference sequence). The CDR3 reads CATSREGKGGTEQFF. As DNA, the CDR3 is TGTGCCACCAGCAGAGAGGGTAAGGGAGGCACTGAGCAGTTCTTC.

This sequence joins TRBV16 and TRBJ2-7, with a possible D match to TRBD2 (6 bases). Germline-derived CDR1 and CDR2 are KGHSY and FQNENV. V lost 3 bases and J 4 bases, leaving 13 bases between the germline ends. This CDR3 region has 14 residues. In DNA form, the CDR3 reads TGTGCCAGCAGCCAGGGGAGGAACAGGTACGAGCAGTACTTC. Amino acid sequence: CASSQGRNRYEQYF.